The rows below give T cell receptor beta chains drawn from one sample of a study of control samples from healthy donors and cancer patients. TCRdb's table, derived via immunoSEQ multiplex PCR, lists solely in-frame clones and lacks some. The profile shows around 120,000 clones, approximately 92% of them singletons. Material for sequencing was PBMCs. Every receptor here comes from a woman aged 45-60 years with colorectal cancer. Both conserved end residues are part of each CDR3. D genes are given only for firm matches.

CDR3	V	D
CSVEVLGHGELFF	TRBV29-1	.
CASRGQGSVTQYF	TRBV28	TRBD1
CASSPRRGEAFF	TRBV7-2	TRBD1
CASSYSHTEAFF	TRBV6-6	.
CASSHKVRTSGDNEQFF	TRBV3-1/TRBV3-2	TRBD2
CASSSPWRDRGLGETQYF	TRBV6-2/TRBV6-3	TRBD1
CASSPAGTGDEGYTF	TRBV18	TRBD1
CASSQGQGFGTDTQYF	TRBV5-4	TRBD1
CASSPQGRADNSPLHF	TRBV5-5	.
CASSQKFSGGLPDNEQFF	TRBV4-2	TRBD2
CASSPSPGRPNTEAFF	TRBV7-3	.
CASIISQLGNEQYF	TRBV6-5	.
CASSLWRVQGADEQYF	TRBV7-9	TRBD1
CASSIDGGLGGETQYF	TRBV19	TRBD2
CATSETGGEETQYF	TRBV24-1	TRBD2